The rows below give T cell receptor beta chains drawn from one sample of a study of response to subunit inactivated influenza vaccine. MiXCR, run by TCRdb on the RT-PCR reads, gives a single entry per CDR3 protein. The data contain hundreds of thousands of distinct CDR3 sequences, roughly 13% of them singletons. This specimen consisted of PBMCs from blood, obtained approximately 15 days before vaccination. These receptors were collected from a man between 50 and 59 years old who received an inactivated influenza vaccine. The CDR3 runs from the conserved cysteine through the conserved F or W. The order of the fields is clone size, V gene, D gene, J gene, CDR3 DNA, CDR3 protein. D genes are given only for firm matches. The listing skips clone size in some rows; elsewhere it reads once, few, many or a size class.

few,TRBV10-2,TRBD2,TRBJ2-3,TGCGCCAGCAGGGGACTAGCTGGGTCAGATACGCAGTATTTT,CASRGLAGSDTQYF
-,TRBV7-9,-,TRBJ2-3,TGTGCCAGCAGCCCCCGACGGGACGGATACACAGATACGCAGTATTTT,CASSPRRDGYTDTQYF
-,TRBV5-1,-,TRBJ2-1,TGCGCCAGCAGCTTGTGGCCGGGGGCCACGGGGGTCCCTAGCTCCTACAATGAGCAGTTCTTC,CASSLWPGATGVPSSYNEQFF
-,TRBV6-1,-,TRBJ1-6,TGTGCCAGCAGTGACCGGATGAGGGGCGTAGGGTCACCCCTCCACTTT,CASSDRMRGVGSPLHF
few,TRBV24-1,-,TRBJ2-2,TGTGCCACCAGTGACGACGGATACACCGGGGAGCTGTTTTTT,CATSDDGYTGELFF
-,TRBV5-1,-,TRBJ2-1,TGCGCCAGCAGCTTGGATTTGGTGGGTGAGCAGTTCTTC,CASSLDLVGEQFF
once,TRBV7-2,-,TRBJ2-7,TGTGCCAGCAGCTTAGCTGGACCGGGAGACTACGAGCAGTACTTC,CASSLAGPGDYEQYF
-,TRBV4-2,-,TRBJ2-3,TGTGCCAGCAGCCAAAGCGGCAGGTCGGAAGATACGCAGTATTTT,CASSQSGRSEDTQYF
-,TRBV12-3/TRBV12-4,TRBD1,TRBJ1-3,TGTGCCAGCAGTCAGGGACAGATACGCTCTGGAAACACCATATATTTT,CASSQGQIRSGNTIYF
-,TRBV19,-,TRBJ1-5,TGTGCCAGTAGTATAGCCGGGTTCAATCAGCCCCAGCATTTT,CASSIAGFNQPQHF
many,TRBV29-1,-,TRBJ1-1,TGCAGCGTTCGAGTAAATAGGGACACTGAAGCTTTCTTT,CSVRVNRDTEAFF
-,TRBV4-3,TRBD2,TRBJ2-1,TGCCCCAGCAGCCAAGGAAGCGGGAGGAACAATGAGCAGTTCTTC,CPSSQGSGRNNEQFF
few,TRBV9,-,TRBJ2-3,TGTGCCAGCAGCGTAAGCTTGTTCGGCGGGGCCACCACAGATACGCAGTATTTT,CASSVSLFGGATTDTQYF
few,TRBV6-2/TRBV6-3,-,TRBJ2-1,TGTGCCATCGGGTGGGATGAGCAGTTCTTC,CAIGWDEQFF
-,TRBV5-1,TRBD2,TRBJ2-2,TGCGCCAGCAGCTTACCGGGACTAAACACCGGGGAGCTGTTTTTT,CASSLPGLNTGELFF
-,TRBV5-1,-,TRBJ2-5,TGCGCCAGCAGCTTGGATCCAGGGAGGCAAGAGACCCAGTACTTC,CASSLDPGRQETQYF
many,TRBV7-9,-,TRBJ2-7,TGTGCCAGCAGCGTAACCACCTACGAGCAGTACTTC,CASSVTTYEQYF
many,TRBV19,-,TRBJ1-1,TGTGCCAGTAGTATAGATCGGAACACTGAAGCTTTCTTT,CASSIDRNTEAFF
many,TRBV12-3/TRBV12-4,-,TRBJ2-6,TGTGCCAGCAGTTTAGCGGGCTCTGGGGCCAACGTCCTGACTTTC,CASSLAGSGANVLTF